A selection of T cell receptor beta chains follows, all from one sample in a study of shared clonotypes between healthy human individuals. The repertoire was sequenced with immunoSEQ multiplex PCR; TCRdb's copy has only in-frame clones and lacks some. This sample yields about 670,000 clones, of which 72% are seen a single time; 1.8% belongs to the top ten. Sequenced input: memory CD4+ T cells sorted from blood. Receptors were obtained from a woman aged 30 to 39 in good health. CDR3s include the opening cysteine and the closing phenylalanine or tryptophan. A D gene is named only where the DNA matches it firmly. Not every row has a clone size; where given, it reads once, few, many or a size class.

CDR3 DNA: TGTGCCAGTAGTCCCCAGACAGGCTTCGCAGATACGCAGTATTTT
CDR3 protein: CASSPQTGFADTQYF
clone size: .
D gene: .
V gene: TRBV19
J gene: TRBJ2-3

CDR3 DNA: TGTGCCAGCAGCGTCGGCGGGAGTTCCTACGAGCAGTACTTC
CDR3 protein: CASSVGGSSYEQYF
clone size: .
D gene: TRBD2
V gene: TRBV9
J gene: TRBJ2-7

CDR3 DNA: TGTGCCAGCAGCCAACAACGAGACAGCACAGATACGCAGTATTTT
CDR3 protein: CASSQQRDSTDTQYF
clone size: few
D gene: .
V gene: TRBV7-2
J gene: TRBJ2-3

CDR3 DNA: TGTGCCAGCAGTTACTCGCCCAGCGGGCGTAATGAGCAGTTCTTC
CDR3 protein: CASSYSPSGRNEQFF
clone size: once
D gene: .
V gene: TRBV6-5
J gene: TRBJ2-1

CDR3 DNA: TGTGCCAGCAGCCAATCAGGTCGCGGCCGAACCGGGACTAGCGGACACTACAATGAGCAGTTCTTC
CDR3 protein: CASSQSGRGRTGTSGHYNEQFF
clone size: once
D gene: TRBD2
V gene: TRBV7-6
J gene: TRBJ2-1

CDR3 DNA: TGTGCCAGCAGCTTCCCAGGGTGGGGGTATGGCTACACCTTC
CDR3 protein: CASSFPGWGYGYTF
clone size: few
D gene: .
V gene: TRBV11-2
J gene: TRBJ1-2

CDR3 DNA: TGTGCCAGCAGCGTTCTCGACAGGGTCCACGAGCAGTACTTC
CDR3 protein: CASSVLDRVHEQYF
clone size: .
D gene: TRBD1
V gene: TRBV5-6
J gene: TRBJ2-7

CDR3 DNA: TGTGCCAGCAGCTTGTCTTCCTCCGGAGGAAACACCATATATTTT
CDR3 protein: CASSLSSSGGNTIYF
clone size: .
D gene: .
V gene: TRBV5-5
J gene: TRBJ1-3

CDR3 DNA: TGTGCCACCAGCAGGGTTCATGAGGATACGCAGTATTTT
CDR3 protein: CATSRVHEDTQYF
clone size: .
D gene: .
V gene: TRBV15
J gene: TRBJ2-3

CDR3 DNA: TGTGCCAGCAGCTCCCGGACAGCGAAACTCACAGATACGCAGTATTTT
CDR3 protein: CASSSRTAKLTDTQYF
clone size: few
D gene: .
V gene: TRBV7-8
J gene: TRBJ2-3

CDR3 DNA: TGTGCCAGCAGCGTCACTAGCGACCGAATCTACGAGCAGTACTTC
CDR3 protein: CASSVTSDRIYEQYF
clone size: .
D gene: TRBD2
V gene: TRBV11-2
J gene: TRBJ2-7

CDR3 DNA: TGTGCCAGCTCAGTAGATATAAGTTACGGCTCTGGCTACACCTTC
CDR3 protein: CASSVDISYGSGYTF
clone size: .
D gene: .
V gene: TRBV18
J gene: TRBJ1-2

CDR3 DNA: TGTGCCAGCAGCCAGACTAGCGGGAGTCTATCTGGGGCCAACGTCCTGACTTTC
CDR3 protein: CASSQTSGSLSGANVLTF
clone size: .
D gene: TRBD2
V gene: TRBV11-2
J gene: TRBJ2-6

CDR3 DNA: TGTGCCAGCACGGGGGGGCTTGGCCAGCCCCAGCATTTT
CDR3 protein: CASTGGLGQPQHF
clone size: .
D gene: .
V gene: TRBV2
J gene: TRBJ1-5

CDR3 DNA: TGTGCCAGCAGTCCTTCCGGACAGGCTAAAAACATTCAGTACTTC
CDR3 protein: CASSPSGQAKNIQYF
clone size: .
D gene: TRBD1
V gene: TRBV28
J gene: TRBJ2-4

CDR3 DNA: TGTGCCAGCAGCTTAGCTCGGGAAGAGACCCAGTACTTC
CDR3 protein: CASSLAREETQYF
clone size: once
D gene: .
V gene: TRBV11-3
J gene: TRBJ2-5

CDR3 DNA: TGTGCCAGCTCACCCTGGGAGGATGGCTACACCTTC
CDR3 protein: CASSPWEDGYTF
clone size: few
D gene: .
V gene: TRBV18
J gene: TRBJ1-2

CDR3 DNA: TGTGCCTGGAGTAAGGGACAGTTGAACACTGAAGCTTTCTTT
CDR3 protein: CAWSKGQLNTEAFF
clone size: once
D gene: TRBD1
V gene: TRBV30
J gene: TRBJ1-1